A single sample gave rise to the 13 T cell receptor beta chains below, sequenced in a study of T cells after yellow fever vaccination. TCRdb reprocessed the 5' RACE reads via MiXCR and lists one record per CDR3 protein. The sample records roughly 50,000 distinct CDR3 sequences, about 7.9% being singletons. The sample consisted of CD8+ T cells sorted from PBMCs, taken less than 18 days after the first yellow fever vaccination. The receptors were gathered from a man aged 18 to 29 who received the YFV17D yellow fever vaccine.

This clonotype was observed many times. V is TRBV9 and J is TRBJ1-6; 7 bases fit TRBD1. This CDR3 has 15 residues. Trimming cost V 0 bases and J 8 bases; bases outside gene matches: 5. In germline, CDR1 is SGDLS, CDR2 YYNGEE. In DNA, the CDR3 is TGTGCCAGCAGCGTAGCTCGGGACAGTTATTCACCCCTCCACTTT. This translates into CASSVARDSYSPLHF.

This clonotype was seen a few times. The chain links TRBV4-1 to TRBJ2-7; D possibly corresponds to TRBD2 (5 bases). Germline V lookup: CDR1 MGHRA, CDR2 YSYEKL. Trimming took off 1 base at V and 0 bases at J, with 7 bases between the two ends. This CDR3 is built from 14 residues. DNA of the CDR3: TGCGCCAGCAGCCAAGCCCGGGGCTCCTACGAGCAGTACGTC. It codes for CASSQARGSYEQYV.

This clonotype was recorded at least ten times. The chain combines TRBV13 with TRBJ2-7; 7 bases are shared with TRBD1. Germline V gene sequence: CDR1 PRHDT, CDR2 FYEKMQ (reference sequence). V trimming: 2 bases; J trimming: 4 bases; junction bases outside the gene matches: 8. This CDR3 is built from 15 residues. CDR3 protein: CASSLSTGEGYEQYV. As DNA, the CDR3 is TGTGCCAGCAGCTTATCTACAGGGGAAGGGTACGAGCAGTACGTC.

The sample holds many counts of this clonotype. V is TRBV3-1 and J is TRBJ2-7; TRBD2 agrees at 8 bases. The CDR3 is 15 residues long. The germline V gene has CDR1 LGHDT and CDR2 YNNKEL (reference sequence). V lost 3 bases to trimming and J lost 2 bases; unmatched junction nucleotides: 6. CDR3 DNA: TGTGCCAGCAGCCAGCAACGGGGGGGACCCTACGAGCAGTACTTC. Translation: CASSQQRGGPYEQYF.

This clonotype was recorded many times. This chain links TRBV29-1 with TRBJ1-4; 9 bases fit TRBD1. The junction had 7 bases not matched to a gene; V was cut back by 0 bases and J by 8 bases. The CDR3 consists of 15 residues. Germline V gene lookup returns CDR1 SQVTM and CDR2 ANQGSEA. Written as DNA, the CDR3 is TGCAGCGTTGAAGATCGACAGGGGGGGAACGAAAAACTGTTTTTT. As protein: CSVEDRQGGNEKLFF.

This clonotype occurred many times. The chain joins TRBV5-1 to TRBJ2-7; a weak D match, TRBD1 (5 bases). Trimming removed 3 bases from V and 4 bases from J, with 17 bases in between. Germline assignment: CDR1 SGHRS and CDR2 YFSETQ. The CDR3 is made up of 15 amino acids. CDR3: CASSSDMGLLYEQYF. The CDR3 region has the DNA TGCGCCAGCAGCTCGGACATGGGTCTTTTGTACGAGCAGTACTTC.

The chain recombines TRBV7-9 with TRBJ2-3, with 10 positions matching TRBD1. CDR1 is SEHNR and CDR2 is FQNEAQ in the germline V gene (reference sequence). The trim removed 5 bases at V and 2 bases at J, leaving 7 bases unmatched. This CDR3 is 16 amino acids long. The CDR3, as DNA: TGTGCCAGCAGCCCCCTGACAGGGGGCGTCACAGATACGCAGTATTTT. Encoded protein: CASSPLTGGVTDTQYF.

This clonotype appeared many times. The rearrangement joins TRBV5-1 to TRBJ2-7, with TRBD1 identical over 9 bases. V gave up 2 bases and J gave up 4 bases; unmatched junction bases: 10. The V gene's germline CDR1 is SGHRS and CDR2 YFSETQ. The CDR3 covers 16 residues. CDR3 bases: TGCGCCAGCAGCTTTGGAAGTGGACAGGGGAGGTACGAGCAGTACTTC. This translates into CASSFGSGQGRYEQYF.

Many counts were recorded for this clonotype. This chain connects TRBV5-6 to TRBJ1-2; D is undetermined. Trimming stripped 4 bases from V and 8 bases from J, with 15 bases between. The CDR3 length is 13 residues. Germline CDR1 SGHDT, CDR2 YYEEEE. This CDR3 reads CASSIEGTRGYTF. In DNA form, the CDR3 reads TGTGCCAGCAGCATCGAGGGTACGCGAGGCTACACCTTC.

Many counts were recorded for this clonotype. V is TRBV10-3 and J is TRBJ1-1; possible D gene TRBD1, 5 bases. Germline CDR1 reads ENHRY; CDR2 reads SYGVKD. Trimming took 0 bases from V and 6 from J, leaving 17 bases between them. The CDR3 is made up of 16 amino acids. The CDR3 here is CAISESVGDLRAEAFF. In DNA, the CDR3 is TGTGCCATCAGTGAGTCGGTTGGGGACCTAAGGGCTGAAGCTTTCTTT.

This clonotype was recorded many times. The chain's CDR3 is CASSAAGQGVYEQYF. The DNA for the CDR3 is TGTGCCAGCAGCGCTGCTGGACAGGGAGTCTACGAGCAGTACTTC. The chain has TRBV5-5 and TRBJ2-7; 8 bases line up with TRBD1. The CDR3 extends over 15 amino acids. Trimming cost V 4 bases and J 3 bases; bases outside gene matches: 9. Germline CDR1 reads SGHKS; CDR2 reads YYEKEE (reference sequence).

The chain links TRBV7-8 to TRBJ2-3; D might be TRBD2 (6 bases). Germline CDR1 and CDR2: SGHVS and FQNEAQ. This CDR3 contains 14 residues. The V end lost 2 bases, the J end lost 1 base, and 7 bases lay between the germline ends. In DNA form, the CDR3 reads TGTGCCAGCAGCTTATGGGGGGGCACAGATACGCAGTATTTT. Translating it yields CASSLWGGTDTQYF.

This clonotype was seen ten or more times. V is TRBV9 and J is TRBJ2-1; 9 bases are shared with TRBD2. Trimming removed 4 bases from V and 7 bases from J; junction bases left unmatched: 12. The CDR3 runs to 16 residues. Germline loops: CDR1 SGDLS, CDR2 YYNGEE. The CDR3 region is CASSPSLAGSSNEQFF. In DNA, the CDR3 is TGTGCCAGCAGCCCCTCCCTAGCGGGGAGCTCGAATGAGCAGTTCTTC. The entire variable domain, with the rest obtained from reference TRBV9 and TRBJ2-1, is as follows: DSGVTQTPKHLITATGQRVTLRCSPRSGDLSVYWYQQSLDQGLQFLIQYYNGEERAKGNILERFSAQQFPDLHSELNLSSLELGDSALYFCASSPSLAGSSNEQFFGPGTRLTVL.